The clone carrying this TCR beta chain was observed a handful of times. Its antigen is undetermined. Between the trimmed V and J ends, which lost 2 bases and 0 bases, there was a span of 23 bases. CDR1 is SGHVS and CDR2 is FNYEAQ in the germline V gene. The CDR3 covers 20 residues. CD4+ T cells that had been cultured provided DNA sequenced with the Oncomine TCR Beta short-read assay. In TCRdb, the PCR reads were re-called with MiXCR into one record per CDR3 protein. The sample records roughly 7,100 distinct CDR3 sequences, under 75% being singletons. This specimen comes from a study of vaccination and CD4 T cells after COVID-19. Treatment of the sample: roughly nine-day PBMC culture with coronavirus spike peptide pools or control peptides (ViraFEST assay).

This chain connects TRBV7-6 to TRBJ1-5; a possible D gene is TRBD1 (5 bases). Material: CD4+ T cells from blood, cultured in vitro. This clonotype originated in a human donor who had recovered from COVID-19. The chain's CDR3 is CASSLRAGNTGDYSNQPQHF. Written as DNA, the CDR3 is TGTGCCAGCAGCTTACGGGCGGGGAATACAGGAGACTATAGCAATCAGCCCCAGCATTTT.